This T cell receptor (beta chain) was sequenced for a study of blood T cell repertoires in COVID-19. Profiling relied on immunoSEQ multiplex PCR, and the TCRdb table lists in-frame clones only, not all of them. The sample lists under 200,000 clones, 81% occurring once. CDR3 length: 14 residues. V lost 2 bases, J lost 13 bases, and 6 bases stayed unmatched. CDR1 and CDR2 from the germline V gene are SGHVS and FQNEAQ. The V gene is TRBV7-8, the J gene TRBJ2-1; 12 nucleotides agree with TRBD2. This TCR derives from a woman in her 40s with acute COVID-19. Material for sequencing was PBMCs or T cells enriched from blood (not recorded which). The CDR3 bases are TGTGCCAGCAGCTTATCTACTAGCGGGAGGACTCAGTTCTTC. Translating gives CASSLSTSGRTQFF.